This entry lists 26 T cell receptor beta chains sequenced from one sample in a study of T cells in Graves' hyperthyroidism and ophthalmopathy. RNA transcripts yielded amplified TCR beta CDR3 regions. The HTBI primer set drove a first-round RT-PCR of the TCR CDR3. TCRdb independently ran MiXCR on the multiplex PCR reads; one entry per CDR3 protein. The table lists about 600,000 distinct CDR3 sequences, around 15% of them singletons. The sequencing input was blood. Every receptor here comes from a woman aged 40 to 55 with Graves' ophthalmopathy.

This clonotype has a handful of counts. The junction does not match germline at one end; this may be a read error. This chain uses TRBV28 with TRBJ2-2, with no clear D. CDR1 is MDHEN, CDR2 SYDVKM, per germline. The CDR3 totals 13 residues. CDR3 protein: CAGSPVNTGELFF. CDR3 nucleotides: TGTGCCGGCAGCCCGGTGAACACCGGGGAGCTGTTTTTT.

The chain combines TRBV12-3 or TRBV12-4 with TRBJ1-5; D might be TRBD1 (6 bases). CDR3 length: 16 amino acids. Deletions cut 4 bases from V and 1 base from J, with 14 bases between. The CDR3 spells CASSSSQGGSNQPQHF. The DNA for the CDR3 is TGTGCCAGCAGTTCCTCACAGGGAGGAAGCAATCAGCCCCAGCATTTT.

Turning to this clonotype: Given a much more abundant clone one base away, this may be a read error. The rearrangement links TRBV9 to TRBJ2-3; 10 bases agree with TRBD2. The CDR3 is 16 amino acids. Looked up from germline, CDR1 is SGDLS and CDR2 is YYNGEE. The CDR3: CPSSGGGTEVTDTQYF. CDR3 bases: TGTCCCAGCAGCGGGGGGGGGACAGAGGTCACAGATACGCAGTATTTT. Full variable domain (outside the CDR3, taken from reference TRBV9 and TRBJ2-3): DSGVTQTPKHLITATGQRVTLRCSPRSGDLSVYWYQQSLDQGLQFLIQYYNGEERAKGNILERFSAQQFPDLHSELNLSSLELGDSALYFCPSSGGGTEVTDTQYFGPGTRLTVL.

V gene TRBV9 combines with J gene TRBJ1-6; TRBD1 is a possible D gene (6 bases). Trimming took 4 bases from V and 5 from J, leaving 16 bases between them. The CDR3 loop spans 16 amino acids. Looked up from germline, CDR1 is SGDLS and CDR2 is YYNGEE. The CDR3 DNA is TGTGCCAGCAGCACCCTCGGGACAAGACATAATTCACCCCTCCACTTT. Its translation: CASSTLGTRHNSPLHF.

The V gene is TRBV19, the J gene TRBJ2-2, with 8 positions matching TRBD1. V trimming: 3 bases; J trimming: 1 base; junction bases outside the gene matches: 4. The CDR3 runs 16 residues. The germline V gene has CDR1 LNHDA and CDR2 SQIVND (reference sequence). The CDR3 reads CASSIGGQVNTGELFF. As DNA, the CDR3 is TGTGCCAGTAGTATTGGGGGACAGGTGAACACCGGGGAGCTGTTTTTT.

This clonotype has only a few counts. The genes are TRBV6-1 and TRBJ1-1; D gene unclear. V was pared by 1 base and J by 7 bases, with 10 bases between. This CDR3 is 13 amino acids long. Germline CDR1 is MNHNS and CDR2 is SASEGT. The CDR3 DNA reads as TGTGCCAGCAGTGAAGGATTGCGTCGTGAAGCTTTCTTT. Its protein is CASSEGLRREAFF.

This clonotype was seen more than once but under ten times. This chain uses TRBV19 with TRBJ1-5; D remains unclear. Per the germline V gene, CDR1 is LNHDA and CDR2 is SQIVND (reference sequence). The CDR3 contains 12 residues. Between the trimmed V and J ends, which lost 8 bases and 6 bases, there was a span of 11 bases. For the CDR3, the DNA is TGTGCCAGTTTGCGGCTGGGTCAGCCCCAGCATTTT. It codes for CASLRLGQPQHF. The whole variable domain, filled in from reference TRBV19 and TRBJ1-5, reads DGGITQSPKYLFRKEGQNVTLSCEQNLNHDAMYWYRQDPGQGLRLIYYSQIVNDFQKGDIAEGYSVSREKKESFPLTVTSAQKNPTAFYLCASLRLGQPQHFGDGTRLSIL.

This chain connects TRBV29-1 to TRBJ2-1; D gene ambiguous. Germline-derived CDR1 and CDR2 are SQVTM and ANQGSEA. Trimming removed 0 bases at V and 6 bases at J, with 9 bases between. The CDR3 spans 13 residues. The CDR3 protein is CSVEDLRGNEQFF. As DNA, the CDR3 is TGCAGCGTTGAAGATTTACGAGGCAATGAGCAGTTCTTC.

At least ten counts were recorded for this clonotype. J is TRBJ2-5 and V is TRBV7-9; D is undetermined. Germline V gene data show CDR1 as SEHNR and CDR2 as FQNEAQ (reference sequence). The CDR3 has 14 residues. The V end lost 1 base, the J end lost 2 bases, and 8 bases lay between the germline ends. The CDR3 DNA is TGTGCCAGCAGCTTAGAACAGAATCAAGAGACCCAGTACTTC. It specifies CASSLEQNQETQYF.

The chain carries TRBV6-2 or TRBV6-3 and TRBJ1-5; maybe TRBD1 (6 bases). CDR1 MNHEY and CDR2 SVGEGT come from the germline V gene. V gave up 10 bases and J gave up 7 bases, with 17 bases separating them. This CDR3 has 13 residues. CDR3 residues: CATQQGREQPQHF. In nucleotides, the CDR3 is TGTGCCACCCAACAGGGAAGGGAGCAGCCCCAGCATTTT.

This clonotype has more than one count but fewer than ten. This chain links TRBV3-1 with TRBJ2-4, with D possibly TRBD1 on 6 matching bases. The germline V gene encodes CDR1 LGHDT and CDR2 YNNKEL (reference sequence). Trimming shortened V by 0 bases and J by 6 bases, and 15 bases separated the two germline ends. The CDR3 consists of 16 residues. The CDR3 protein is CASSQDWGRTLNIQYF. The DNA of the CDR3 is TGTGCCAGCAGCCAAGATTGGGGGCGTACACTAAACATTCAGTACTTC.

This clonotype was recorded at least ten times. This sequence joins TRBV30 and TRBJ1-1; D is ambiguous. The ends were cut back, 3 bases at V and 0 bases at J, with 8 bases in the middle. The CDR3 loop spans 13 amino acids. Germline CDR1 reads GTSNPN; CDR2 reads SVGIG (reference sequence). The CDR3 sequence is CAWRSGMNTEAFF. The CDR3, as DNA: TGTGCCTGGAGATCGGGGATGAACACTGAAGCTTTCTTT.

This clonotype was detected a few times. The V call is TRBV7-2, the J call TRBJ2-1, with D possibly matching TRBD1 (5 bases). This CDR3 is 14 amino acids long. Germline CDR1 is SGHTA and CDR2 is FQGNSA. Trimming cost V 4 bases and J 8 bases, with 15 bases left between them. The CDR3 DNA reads TGTGCCAGCAGCTATACACCGAACAGGCATGAGCAGTTCTTC. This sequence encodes CASSYTPNRHEQFF. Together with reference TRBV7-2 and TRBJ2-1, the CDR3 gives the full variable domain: GAGVSQSPSNKVTEKGKDVELRCDPISGHTALYWYRQSLGQGLEFLIYFQGNSAPDKSGLPSDRFSAERTGGSVSTLTIQRTQQEDSAVYLCASSYTPNRHEQFFGPGTRLTVL.

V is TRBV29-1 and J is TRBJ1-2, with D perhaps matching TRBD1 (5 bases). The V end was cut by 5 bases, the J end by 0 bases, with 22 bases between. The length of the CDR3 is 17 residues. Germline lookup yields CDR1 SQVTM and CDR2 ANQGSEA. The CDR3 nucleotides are TGCAGCGTTAACGAGGGGAGGGGCCCATCACCTAACTATGGCTACACCTTC. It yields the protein CSVNEGRGPSPNYGYTF.

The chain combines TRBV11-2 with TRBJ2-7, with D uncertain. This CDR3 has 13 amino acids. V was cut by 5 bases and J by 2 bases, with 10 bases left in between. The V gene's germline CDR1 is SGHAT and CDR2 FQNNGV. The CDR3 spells CASSPLRTYEQYF. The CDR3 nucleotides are TGTGCCAGCAGCCCCCTTCGGACCTACGAGCAGTACTTC.

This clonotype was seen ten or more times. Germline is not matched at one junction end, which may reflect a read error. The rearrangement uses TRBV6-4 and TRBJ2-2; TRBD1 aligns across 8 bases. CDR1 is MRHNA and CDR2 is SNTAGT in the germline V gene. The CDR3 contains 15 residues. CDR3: CASSAGTGNTGELFF. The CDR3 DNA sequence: TGCGCCAGCAGCGCGGGGACAGGGAACACCGGGGAGCTGTTTTTT.

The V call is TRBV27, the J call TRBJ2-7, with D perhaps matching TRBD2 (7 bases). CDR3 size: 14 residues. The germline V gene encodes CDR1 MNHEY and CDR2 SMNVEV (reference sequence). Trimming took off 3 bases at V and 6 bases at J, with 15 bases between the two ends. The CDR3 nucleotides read TGTGCCAGCAGTTTGTGGCAGGGAGGGGGCGAGCAGTACTTC. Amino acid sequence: CASSLWQGGGEQYF.

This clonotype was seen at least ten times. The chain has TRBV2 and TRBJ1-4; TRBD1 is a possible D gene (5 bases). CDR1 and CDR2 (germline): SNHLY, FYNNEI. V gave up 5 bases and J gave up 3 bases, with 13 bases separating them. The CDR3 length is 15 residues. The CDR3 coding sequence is TGTGCCAGCAGTTTGGCCATAGGGGCTAATGAAAAACTGTTTTTT. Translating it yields CASSLAIGANEKLFF.

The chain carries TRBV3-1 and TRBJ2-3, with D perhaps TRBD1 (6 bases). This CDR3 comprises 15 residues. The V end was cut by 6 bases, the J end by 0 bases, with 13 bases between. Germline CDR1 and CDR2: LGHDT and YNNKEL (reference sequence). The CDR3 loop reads CASRLQGKSTDTQYF. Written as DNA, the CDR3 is TGTGCCAGCAGACTACAGGGAAAAAGCACAGATACGCAGTATTTT.

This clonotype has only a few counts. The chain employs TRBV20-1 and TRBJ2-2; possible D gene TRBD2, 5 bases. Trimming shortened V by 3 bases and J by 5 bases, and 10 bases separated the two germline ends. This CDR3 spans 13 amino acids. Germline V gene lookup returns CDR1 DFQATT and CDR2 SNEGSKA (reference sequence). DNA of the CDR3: TGCAGTGCTAGGGTAGCGAGGACCGGGGAGCTGTTTTTT. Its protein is CSARVARTGELFF.

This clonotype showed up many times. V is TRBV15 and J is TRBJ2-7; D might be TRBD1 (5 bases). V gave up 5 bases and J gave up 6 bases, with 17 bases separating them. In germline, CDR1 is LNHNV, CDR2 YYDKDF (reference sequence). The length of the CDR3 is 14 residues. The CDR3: CATSSPSDKSEQYF. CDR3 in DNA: TGTGCCACCAGCTCCCCGTCGGACAAGTCCGAGCAGTACTTC.

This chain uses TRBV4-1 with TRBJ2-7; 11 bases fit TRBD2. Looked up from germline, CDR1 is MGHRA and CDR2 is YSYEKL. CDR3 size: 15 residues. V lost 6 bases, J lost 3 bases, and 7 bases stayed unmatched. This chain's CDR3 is CASRGLADNGYEQYF. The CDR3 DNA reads TGCGCCAGCAGGGGACTAGCGGACAACGGCTACGAGCAGTACTTC.

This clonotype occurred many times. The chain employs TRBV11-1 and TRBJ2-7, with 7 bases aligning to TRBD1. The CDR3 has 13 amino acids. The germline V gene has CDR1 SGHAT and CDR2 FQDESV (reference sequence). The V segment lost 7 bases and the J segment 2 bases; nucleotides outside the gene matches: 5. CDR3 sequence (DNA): TGTGCCAGCACCGGGACAGCTACCTACGAGCAGTACTTC. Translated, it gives CASTGTATYEQYF.

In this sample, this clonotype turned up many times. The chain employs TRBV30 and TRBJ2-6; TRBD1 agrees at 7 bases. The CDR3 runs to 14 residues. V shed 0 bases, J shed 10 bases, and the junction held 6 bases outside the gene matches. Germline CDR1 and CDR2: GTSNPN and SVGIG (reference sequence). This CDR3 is CAWSVERQGNVLTF. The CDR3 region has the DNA TGTGCCTGGAGTGTCGAACGACAGGGTAACGTCCTGACTTTC.

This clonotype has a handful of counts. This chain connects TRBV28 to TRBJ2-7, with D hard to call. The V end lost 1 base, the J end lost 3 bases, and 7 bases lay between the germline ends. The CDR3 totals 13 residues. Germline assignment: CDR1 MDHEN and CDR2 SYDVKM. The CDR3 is CASSLSTGYEQYF. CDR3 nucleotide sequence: TGTGCCAGCAGTTTATCGACGGGCTACGAGCAGTACTTC.

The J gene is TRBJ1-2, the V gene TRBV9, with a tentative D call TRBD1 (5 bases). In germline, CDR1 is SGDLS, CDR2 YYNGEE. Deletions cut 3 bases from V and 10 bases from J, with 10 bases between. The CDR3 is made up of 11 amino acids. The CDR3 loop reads CASSADGAYTF. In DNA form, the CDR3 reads TGTGCCAGCAGCGCCGATGGGGCCTACACCTTC.